This T cell receptor beta chain was observed in a study of T-cell reconstitution after alpha-beta-depleted transplantation in children. This clonotype was recorded many times. Construction of the TCRbeta library involved unique molecular identifiers. TCRdb processed the PCR reads anew with MiXCR; each CDR3 protein has one entry. Of 490,000 or so distinct CDR3 sequences listed, about 11% are singletons. The specimen was PBMCs, collected before TCRalphabeta/CD19-depleted stem cell transplant. The sequence came from a child aged 2-15 years with inherited bone marrow failure, due to receive a stem cell transplant.

The CDR3 loop is CAISVRGAETQYF. In DNA form, the CDR3 reads TGTGCCATCAGTGTTCGGGGCGCGGAGACCCAGTACTTC. V is TRBV10-3 and J is TRBJ2-5; D might be TRBD1 or TRBD2, each matching 5 bases. Looked up from germline, CDR1 is ENHRY and CDR2 is SYGVKD. The length of the CDR3 is 13 residues. V lost 4 bases and J lost 5, with 11 bases in between.